This TCR beta chain originates from a study of Ad26.COV2.S vaccination and SARS-CoV-2 variants. Whole-study context: In the study, Ad26.COV2.S was injected intramuscularly once, or twice 56 days apart.

Treatment meaning: roughly 20 received Ad26.COV2.S at low or high dose, single or two shots; 5 received placebo; per-sample allocation not given. Sampling happened 63 days after the first vaccine or placebo injection. Vaccine was an Ad26 vector expressing Wuhan-strain SARS-CoV-2 spike. The repertoire was sequenced with immunoSEQ multiplex PCR; TCRdb's copy has only in-frame clones and lacks some. The sample has roughly 320,000 clones; around four fifths are singletons. The germline CDR1 and CDR2 sequences are LNHNV and YYDKDF (reference sequence). This CDR3 spans 14 amino acids. Trimming took 0 bases from V and 3 from J, leaving 8 bases between them.

The chain couples TRBV15 to TRBJ1-2, with a weak D call TRBD1 (5 bases). This sequence was found in a person between 18 and 59 years old who received the Ad26.COV2.S COVID-19 vaccine or a placebo. Material: peripheral blood, obtained in a trial of Ad26.COV2.S vaccine versus placebo. CDR3 DNA: TGTGCCACCAGCAGAGATTTACAGGACTATGGCTACACCTTC. Protein product: CATSRDLQDYGYTF.